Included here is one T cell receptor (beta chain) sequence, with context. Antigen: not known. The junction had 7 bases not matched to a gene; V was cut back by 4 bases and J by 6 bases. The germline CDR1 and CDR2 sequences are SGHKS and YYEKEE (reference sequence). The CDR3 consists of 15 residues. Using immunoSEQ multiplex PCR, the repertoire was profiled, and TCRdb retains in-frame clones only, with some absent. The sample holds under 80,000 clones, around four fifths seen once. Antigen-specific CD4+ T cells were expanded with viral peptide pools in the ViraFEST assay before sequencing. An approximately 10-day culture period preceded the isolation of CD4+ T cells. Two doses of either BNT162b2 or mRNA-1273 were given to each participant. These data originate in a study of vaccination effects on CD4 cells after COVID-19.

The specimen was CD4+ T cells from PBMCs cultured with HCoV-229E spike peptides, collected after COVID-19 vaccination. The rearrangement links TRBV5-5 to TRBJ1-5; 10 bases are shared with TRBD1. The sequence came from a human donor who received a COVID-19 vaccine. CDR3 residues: CASSRVWTGGQPQHF. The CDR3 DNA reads TGTGCCAGCAGCCGCGTTTGGACAGGGGGTCAGCCCCAGCATTTT.